This T cell receptor (beta chain) was obtained from a study of blood T cell repertoires in COVID-19. TCRdb's table, derived via immunoSEQ multiplex PCR, lists solely in-frame clones and lacks some. The sample yields some 110,000 clones, around 74% seen once. The germline V gene encodes CDR1 SEHNR and CDR2 FQNEAQ (reference sequence). This CDR3 has 14 amino acids. The V gene lost 5 bases and the J gene lost 9 bases, with 19 bases spanning the gap. This clone has more than one count but fewer than ten. Sequencing used peripheral blood. This receptor was taken from an elderly man with COVID-19, enrolled during active disease. V is TRBV7-9 and J is TRBJ1-2; tentative D call: TRBD1 (5 bases). Here the CDR3 reads CASSRGETGVRYTF. CDR3 DNA sequence: TGTGCCAGCAGCAGAGGGGAAACGGGAGTACGCTACACCTTC.